A selection of T cell receptor beta chains follows, all from one sample in a study of shared clonotypes between healthy human individuals. Measured with immunoSEQ multiplex PCR; TCRdb has only the in-frame clones, and not every one. The table includes about 1 million clones, 65% to 80% detected once. The sample comprised memory CD4+ T cells sorted from blood. These receptors were collected from a man younger than 35 in good health. Both conserved end residues are part of each CDR3.

v_call cdr3_aa
TRBV30 CAWSVQWQEQYF
TRBV11-2 CASSLFLGTNNEQFF
TRBV9 CASDRGNYGYTF
TRBV5-1 CASSFDSDTEAFF
TRBV7-9 CASSPSSGNEQYF
TRBV10-2 CASSESSGGNQPQHF
TRBV6-1 CASSAYGGWVKAGDQETQYF
TRBV19 CASSVAGTGWTSGRFYNEQFF
TRBV19 CASCVRVGNEQFF
TRBV5-1 CASSLDWDRVSYNSPLHF
TRBV30 CASKSDYNTGELFF
TRBV6-1 CASSEGAAKNIQYF
TRBV18 CASSPDRGHTYNEQFF
TRBV4-1 CASSALEQGSYGYTF
TRBV27 CASNPRVSASYEQYF
TRBV30 CAASRRLQETQYF
TRBV6-5 CASNPGGGRGEQYF
TRBV10-2 CASTPQGNRPQHF